This T cell receptor beta chain was found in a study of T cells in Graves' hyperthyroidism and ophthalmopathy. Overall study results and limits: Most clonotypes that expanded in the thyroid above 0.001 also showed up in blood.

RNA transcripts provided the source from which TCR beta CDR3 regions were amplified. Carried out on the TCR CDR3, a first-round RT-PCR used the HTBI primer set. TCRdb fed the multiplex PCR reads into MiXCR, producing one record per CDR3 protein. The sample gives a few hundred thousand distinct CDR3 sequences, roughly an eighth of which show up once; 17% is in the top ten. With regard to this clonotype: Its antigen remains unknown.

The clonotype was recovered from a woman between 18 and 29 years old with Graves' hyperthyroidism. The sample comprised blood.

CDR3 coding DNA: TGTGCCCTACAGGGAAGGGTGCACAATGAGCAGTTCTTC. Amino acid sequence: CALQGRVHNEQFF. The rearrangement joins TRBV6-2 or TRBV6-3 to TRBJ2-1, with a tentative D call TRBD1 (6 bases). This CDR3 is 13 amino acids long. V dropped 11 bases and J dropped 5 bases, with 16 bases sitting between them. Germline values: CDR1 MNHEY, CDR2 SVGEGT.